Each of the 15 T cell receptor beta chains below was sequenced from the same sample in a study of naive and memory T cell subsets. For blood and skin samples, reverse transcription used TCR alpha and beta constant primers. MiXCR, run by TCRdb on the 5' RACE reads, gives a single entry per CDR3 protein. The sample lists over 20,000 distinct CDR3 sequences; roughly a quarter were seen once. RNA was extracted from under 3 ml of whole blood of healthy adults. These receptors were taken from a female donor in good health.

The rearrangement joins TRBV20-1 to TRBJ2-1, with D unclear. Trimming removed 0 bases at V and 0 bases at J, with 12 bases between. Germline lookup yields CDR1 DFQATT and CDR2 SNEGSKA (reference sequence). The CDR3 contains 16 residues. The DNA of the CDR3 is TGCAGTGCTAGAGACCGAATGACTGGCTCCTACAATGAGCAGTTCTTC. Its translation: CSARDRMTGSYNEQFF.

By share, this clonotype ranks as medium-sized (0.01 to 0.1%). The gene calls are TRBV27 and TRBJ1-4, with D hard to call. CDR1 and CDR2 from the germline V gene are MNHEY and SMNVEV (reference sequence). The CDR3 has 14 residues. V was pared by 2 bases and J by 8 bases, with 12 bases between. CDR3 coding DNA: TGTGCCAGCAGTTTACAAGAGGGTGGAGAAAAACTGTTTTTT. Protein product: CASSLQEGGEKLFF.

In this sample, this clonotype turned up a few times. The chain has TRBV29-1 and TRBJ1-1; D is ambiguous. There are 14 residues in the CDR3. Germline values: CDR1 SQVTM, CDR2 ANQGSEA. Trimming removed 6 bases from V and 0 bases from J, with 14 bases in between. DNA of the CDR3: TGCAGCGTCGATGTTTCAGGAATGAACACTGAAGCTTTCTTT. This encodes CSVDVSGMNTEAFF. The full variable domain, in which reference TRBV29-1 and TRBJ1-1 provide the parts outside the CDR3, is SAVISQKPSRDICQRGTSLTIQCQVDSQVTMMFWYRQQPGQSLTLIATANQGSEATYESGFVIDKFPISRPNLTFSTLTVSNMSPEDSSIYLCSVDVSGMNTEAFFGQGTRLTVV.

This clonotype was found a few times. CDR3 loop: CSASGGAADTQYF. In DNA, the CDR3 is TGCAGTGCTTCCGGGGGGGCTGCAGATACGCAGTATTTT. The chain has TRBV20-1 and TRBJ2-3; TRBD2 matches 8 bases. J lost 4 bases, V lost 5 bases, and 5 bases had no gene match. Germline V gene lookup returns CDR1 DFQATT and CDR2 SNEGSKA (reference sequence). The length of the CDR3 is 13 residues.

V usage is TRBV29-1 and J usage is TRBJ2-1; 8 bases map to TRBD2. This CDR3 spans 15 amino acids. Germline values: CDR1 SQVTM, CDR2 ANQGSEA. The V and J ends lost 0 bases and 4 bases, in that order; junction bases with no gene match: 5. The CDR3, as DNA: TGCAGCGTTGAAGATCGAGCGGGGGAATACAATGAGCAGTTCTTC. It is translated as CSVEDRAGEYNEQFF.

The chain joins TRBV20-1 to TRBJ2-4; D not certain. Germline V gives CDR1 DFQATT, CDR2 SNEGSKA (reference sequence). V was cut by 6 bases and J by 0 bases, with 9 bases left in between. The CDR3 has 13 amino acids. The CDR3 coding sequence is TGCAGTGCCCCCGGCGAAGCCAAAAACATTCAGTACTTC. Translation gives CSAPGEAKNIQYF.

The rearrangement links TRBV7-2 to TRBJ1-2; TRBD1 matches 8 bases. The germline V gene has CDR1 SGHTA and CDR2 FQGNSA. The CDR3 is 13 residues long. The V and J ends lost 4 bases and 7 bases, in that order; junction bases with no gene match: 5. The CDR3 sequence: CASSSRGHGGYTF. CDR3 nucleotides: TGTGCCAGCAGCTCCAGGGGGCACGGTGGCTACACCTTC.

In its sample, this clonotype was seen a few times. The chain recombines TRBV20-1 with TRBJ2-1; unclear D gene. With 6 bases removed from V and 5 bases from J, the gap between germline ends came to 14 bases. The germline V gene encodes CDR1 DFQATT and CDR2 SNEGSKA (reference sequence). This CDR3 region has 13 residues. CDR3 DNA sequence: TGCAGTGCCCTAAGAGAGTGGGACAATGAGCAGTTCTTC. Translation gives CSALREWDNEQFF.

Within the sample, this clonotype is medium-sized. The rearrangement joins TRBV5-1 to TRBJ2-1, with D unclear. The CDR3 is 14 amino acids. CDR1 and CDR2 from the germline V gene are SGHRS and YFSETQ. Deletions cut 5 bases from V and 1 base from J, with 10 bases between. The DNA for the CDR3 is TGCGCCAGCAGTGGTGTCGGTTCCTACAATGAGCAGTTCTTC. Its translation is CASSGVGSYNEQFF.

This sequence joins TRBV20-1 and TRBJ2-3; D possibly uses TRBD1 or TRBD2 (6 bases each). V was cut by 3 bases and J by 4 bases, with 8 bases left in between. CDR3 length: 12 amino acids. Germline CDR1 reads DFQATT; CDR2 reads SNEGSKA (reference sequence). CDR3 residues: CSASGGADTQYF. The DNA for the CDR3 is TGCAGTGCTAGCGGGGGCGCAGATACGCAGTATTTT.

The CDR3 sequence is CASSLMRNSNQPQHF. In DNA form, the CDR3 reads TGTGCCAGCAGCTTAATGCGGAATAGCAATCAGCCCCAGCATTTT. The genes are TRBV7-2 and TRBJ1-5; D gene ambiguous. The germline V gene has CDR1 SGHTA and CDR2 FQGNSA. The CDR3 length is 15 residues. V lost 2 bases and J lost 0, with 8 bases in between.

This chain joins TRBV29-1 and TRBJ1-1; no firm D call. CDR1 and CDR2 from the germline V gene are SQVTM and ANQGSEA. V was trimmed by 2 bases and J by 5 bases, leaving 12 bases between them. The CDR3 is 13 residues long. CDR3 sequence: CSVEMGSGTEAFF. The CDR3, as DNA: TGCAGCGTTGAAATGGGGTCGGGAACTGAAGCTTTCTTT. Complete variable domain (other parts from reference TRBV29-1 and TRBJ1-1): SAVISQKPSRDICQRGTSLTIQCQVDSQVTMMFWYRQQPGQSLTLIATANQGSEATYESGFVIDKFPISRPNLTFSTLTVSNMSPEDSSIYLCSVEMGSGTEAFFGQGTRLTVV.

This clonotype was detected many times. The V gene is TRBV28, the J gene TRBJ2-3, with D perhaps matching TRBD1 (5 bases). The CDR3 spans 15 residues. Germline values: CDR1 MDHEN, CDR2 SYDVKM. Deletions cut 6 bases from V and 5 bases from J, with 18 bases between. This chain's CDR3 is CASSPPFWGGDTQYF. The CDR3, as DNA: TGTGCCAGCAGCCCACCGTTTTGGGGCGGAGATACGCAGTATTTT.

The chain is built from TRBV6-5 and TRBJ2-5; 7 bases are a match to TRBD1. This CDR3 spans 15 amino acids. Trimming cost V 6 bases and J 4 bases; bases outside gene matches: 11. Germline CDR1 MNHEY, CDR2 SVGAGI. The CDR3 reads CASSQTPPGGETQYF. The CDR3 nucleotides are TGTGCCAGCAGCCAAACACCTCCAGGGGGAGAGACCCAGTACTTC.

The table lists this clonotype with a few counts. Given a much more abundant clone one base away, this may be a read error. This chain links TRBV18 with TRBJ1-1, with unresolved D. Germline V gives CDR1 KGHSH, CDR2 LQKENI. CDR3 length: 14 amino acids. Trimming stripped 0 bases from V and 3 bases from J, with 8 bases between. The CDR3 coding sequence is TGTGCCAGCTCACCACCGAACTGGGACACTGAAGCTTTCTTT. The encoded protein is CASSPPNWDTEAFF. Based on the CDR3 plus reference TRBV18 and TRBJ1-1, the full variable domain is NAGVMQNPRHLVRRRGQEARLRCSPMKGHSHVYWYRQLPEEGLKFMVYLQKENIIDESGMPKERFSAEFPKEGPSILRIQQVVRGDSAAYFCASSPPNWDTEAFFGQGTRLTVV.